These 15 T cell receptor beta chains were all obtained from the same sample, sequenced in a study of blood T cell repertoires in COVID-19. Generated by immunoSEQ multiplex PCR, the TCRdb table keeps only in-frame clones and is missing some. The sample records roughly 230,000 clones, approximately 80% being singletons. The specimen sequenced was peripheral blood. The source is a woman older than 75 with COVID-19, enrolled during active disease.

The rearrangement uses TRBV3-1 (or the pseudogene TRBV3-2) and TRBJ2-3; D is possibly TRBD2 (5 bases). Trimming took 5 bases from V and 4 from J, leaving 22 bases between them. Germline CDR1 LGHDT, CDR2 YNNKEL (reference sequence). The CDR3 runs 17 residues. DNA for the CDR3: TGTGCCAGCAGCTTTATTTCTAGTCGGGGTTTTTCAGATACGCAGTATTTT. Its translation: CASSFISSRGFSDTQYF.

The CDR3 nucleotides are TGTGCCAGCAGCCTCTCCGACAGGGCGGAAAACATTCAGTACTTC. Protein sequence: CASSLSDRAENIQYF. The chain combines TRBV5-4 with TRBJ2-4; 7 bases align to TRBD1. Germline loops: CDR1 SGHNT, CDR2 YYREEE (reference sequence). This CDR3 is built from 15 residues. After removal of 4 bases from V and 5 bases from J, the junction contained 9 bases not matched to a gene.

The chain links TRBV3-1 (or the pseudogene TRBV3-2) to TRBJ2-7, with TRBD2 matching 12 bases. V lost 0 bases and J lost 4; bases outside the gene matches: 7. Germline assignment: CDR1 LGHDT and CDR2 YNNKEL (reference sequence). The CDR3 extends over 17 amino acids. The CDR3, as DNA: TGTGCCAGCAGCCAAGATCTGACTAGCGGGGGCGAATACGAGCAGTACTTC. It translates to CASSQDLTSGGEYEQYF.

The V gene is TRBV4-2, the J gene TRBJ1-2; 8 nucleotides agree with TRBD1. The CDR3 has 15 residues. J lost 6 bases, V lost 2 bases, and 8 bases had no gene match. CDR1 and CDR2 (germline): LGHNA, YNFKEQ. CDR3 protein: CASSQPGETGDGYTF. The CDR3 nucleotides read TGTGCCAGCAGCCAACCCGGGGAGACAGGGGATGGCTACACCTTC.

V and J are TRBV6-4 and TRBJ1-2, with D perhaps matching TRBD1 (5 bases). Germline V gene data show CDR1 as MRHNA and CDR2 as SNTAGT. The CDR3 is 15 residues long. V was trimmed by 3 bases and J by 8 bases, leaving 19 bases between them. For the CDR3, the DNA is TGTGCCAGCAGTGATGGGACTGTGGCACCAAGGGGCTACACCTTC. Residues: CASSDGTVAPRGYTF.

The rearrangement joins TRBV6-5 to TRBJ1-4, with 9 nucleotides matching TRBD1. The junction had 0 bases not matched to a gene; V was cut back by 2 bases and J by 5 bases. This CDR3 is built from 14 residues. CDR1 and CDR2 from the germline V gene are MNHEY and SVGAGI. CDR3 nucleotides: TGTGCCAGCAGTTACGGACAGGGGAATGAAAAACTGTTTTTT. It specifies CASSYGQGNEKLFF.

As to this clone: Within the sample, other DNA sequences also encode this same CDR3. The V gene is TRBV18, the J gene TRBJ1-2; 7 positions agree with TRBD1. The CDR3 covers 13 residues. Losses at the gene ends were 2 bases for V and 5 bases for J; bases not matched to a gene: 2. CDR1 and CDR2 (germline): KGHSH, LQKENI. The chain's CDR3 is CASSPDRVYGYTF. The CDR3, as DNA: TGTGCCAGCTCACCAGACAGGGTATATGGCTACACCTTC.

The CDR3 reads CASRVIAGANTGELFF. CDR3 in DNA: TGCGCCAGCAGGGTTATAGCGGGGGCGAACACCGGGGAGCTGTTTTTT. The V and J genes are TRBV5-1 and TRBJ2-2, with 9 bases aligning to TRBD2. The V segment lost 5 bases and the J segment 0 bases; nucleotides outside the gene matches: 5. The germline V gene has CDR1 SGHRS and CDR2 YFSETQ. The CDR3 spans 16 residues. Filled out from reference TRBV5-1 and TRBJ2-2, the complete variable domain reads KAGVTQTPRYLIKTRGQQVTLSCSPISGHRSVSWYQQTPGQGLQFLFEYFSETQRNKGNFPGRFSGRQFSNSRSEMNVSTLELGDSALYLCASRVIAGANTGELFFGEGSRLTVL.

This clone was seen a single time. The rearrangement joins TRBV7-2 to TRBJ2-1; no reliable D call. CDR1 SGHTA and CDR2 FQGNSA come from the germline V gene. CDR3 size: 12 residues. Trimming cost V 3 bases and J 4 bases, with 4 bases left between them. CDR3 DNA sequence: TGTGCCAGCAGCTTTTTATACAATGAGCAGTTCTTC. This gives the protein CASSFLYNEQFF.

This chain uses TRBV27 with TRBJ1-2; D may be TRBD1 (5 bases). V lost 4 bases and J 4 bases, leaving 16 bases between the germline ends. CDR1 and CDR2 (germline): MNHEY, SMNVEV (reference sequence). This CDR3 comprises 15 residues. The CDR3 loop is CASSSTGVLVYGYTF. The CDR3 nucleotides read TGTGCCAGCAGTTCCACAGGTGTTTTAGTCTATGGCTACACCTTC.

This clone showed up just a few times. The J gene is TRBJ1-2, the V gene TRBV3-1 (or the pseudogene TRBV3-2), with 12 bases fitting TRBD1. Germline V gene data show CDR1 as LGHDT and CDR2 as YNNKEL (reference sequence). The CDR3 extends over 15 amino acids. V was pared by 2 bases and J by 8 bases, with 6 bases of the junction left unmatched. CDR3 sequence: CASSQIGTGGWGYTF. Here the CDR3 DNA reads TGTGCCAGCAGCCAAATCGGGACAGGGGGCTGGGGCTACACCTTC.

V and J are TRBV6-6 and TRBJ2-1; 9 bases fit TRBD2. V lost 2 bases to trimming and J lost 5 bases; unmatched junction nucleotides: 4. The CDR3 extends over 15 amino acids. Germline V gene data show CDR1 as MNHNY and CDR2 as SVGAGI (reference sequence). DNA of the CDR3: TGTGCCAGCAGTTACGGCGGGGGGGGCGACAATGAGCAGTTCTTC. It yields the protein CASSYGGGGDNEQFF.

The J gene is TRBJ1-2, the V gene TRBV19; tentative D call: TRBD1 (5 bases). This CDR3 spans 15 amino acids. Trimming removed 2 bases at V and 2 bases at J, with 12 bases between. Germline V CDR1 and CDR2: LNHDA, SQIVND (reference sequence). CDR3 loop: CASSINGRVNYGYTF. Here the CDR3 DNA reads TGTGCCAGTAGTATAAACGGCAGGGTCAACTATGGCTACACCTTC.

The CDR3 sequence: CASSYGRQGQDTQYF. CDR3 nucleotides: TGTGCCAGCAGTTACGGGCGACAGGGTCAAGATACGCAGTATTTT. The V gene is TRBV6-6, the J gene TRBJ2-3; 7 bases are a match to TRBD1. The CDR3 has 15 amino acids. The V gene's germline CDR1 is MNHNY and CDR2 SVGAGI (reference sequence). The ends lost 2 bases at V and 5 bases at J; junction bases unmatched: 7.

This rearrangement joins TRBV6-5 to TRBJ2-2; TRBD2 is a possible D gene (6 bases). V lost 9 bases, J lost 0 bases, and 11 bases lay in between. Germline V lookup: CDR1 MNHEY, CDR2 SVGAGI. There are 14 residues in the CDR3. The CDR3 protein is CASREKPNTGELFF. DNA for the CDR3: TGTGCCAGTCGGGAGAAGCCGAACACCGGGGAGCTGTTTTTT.